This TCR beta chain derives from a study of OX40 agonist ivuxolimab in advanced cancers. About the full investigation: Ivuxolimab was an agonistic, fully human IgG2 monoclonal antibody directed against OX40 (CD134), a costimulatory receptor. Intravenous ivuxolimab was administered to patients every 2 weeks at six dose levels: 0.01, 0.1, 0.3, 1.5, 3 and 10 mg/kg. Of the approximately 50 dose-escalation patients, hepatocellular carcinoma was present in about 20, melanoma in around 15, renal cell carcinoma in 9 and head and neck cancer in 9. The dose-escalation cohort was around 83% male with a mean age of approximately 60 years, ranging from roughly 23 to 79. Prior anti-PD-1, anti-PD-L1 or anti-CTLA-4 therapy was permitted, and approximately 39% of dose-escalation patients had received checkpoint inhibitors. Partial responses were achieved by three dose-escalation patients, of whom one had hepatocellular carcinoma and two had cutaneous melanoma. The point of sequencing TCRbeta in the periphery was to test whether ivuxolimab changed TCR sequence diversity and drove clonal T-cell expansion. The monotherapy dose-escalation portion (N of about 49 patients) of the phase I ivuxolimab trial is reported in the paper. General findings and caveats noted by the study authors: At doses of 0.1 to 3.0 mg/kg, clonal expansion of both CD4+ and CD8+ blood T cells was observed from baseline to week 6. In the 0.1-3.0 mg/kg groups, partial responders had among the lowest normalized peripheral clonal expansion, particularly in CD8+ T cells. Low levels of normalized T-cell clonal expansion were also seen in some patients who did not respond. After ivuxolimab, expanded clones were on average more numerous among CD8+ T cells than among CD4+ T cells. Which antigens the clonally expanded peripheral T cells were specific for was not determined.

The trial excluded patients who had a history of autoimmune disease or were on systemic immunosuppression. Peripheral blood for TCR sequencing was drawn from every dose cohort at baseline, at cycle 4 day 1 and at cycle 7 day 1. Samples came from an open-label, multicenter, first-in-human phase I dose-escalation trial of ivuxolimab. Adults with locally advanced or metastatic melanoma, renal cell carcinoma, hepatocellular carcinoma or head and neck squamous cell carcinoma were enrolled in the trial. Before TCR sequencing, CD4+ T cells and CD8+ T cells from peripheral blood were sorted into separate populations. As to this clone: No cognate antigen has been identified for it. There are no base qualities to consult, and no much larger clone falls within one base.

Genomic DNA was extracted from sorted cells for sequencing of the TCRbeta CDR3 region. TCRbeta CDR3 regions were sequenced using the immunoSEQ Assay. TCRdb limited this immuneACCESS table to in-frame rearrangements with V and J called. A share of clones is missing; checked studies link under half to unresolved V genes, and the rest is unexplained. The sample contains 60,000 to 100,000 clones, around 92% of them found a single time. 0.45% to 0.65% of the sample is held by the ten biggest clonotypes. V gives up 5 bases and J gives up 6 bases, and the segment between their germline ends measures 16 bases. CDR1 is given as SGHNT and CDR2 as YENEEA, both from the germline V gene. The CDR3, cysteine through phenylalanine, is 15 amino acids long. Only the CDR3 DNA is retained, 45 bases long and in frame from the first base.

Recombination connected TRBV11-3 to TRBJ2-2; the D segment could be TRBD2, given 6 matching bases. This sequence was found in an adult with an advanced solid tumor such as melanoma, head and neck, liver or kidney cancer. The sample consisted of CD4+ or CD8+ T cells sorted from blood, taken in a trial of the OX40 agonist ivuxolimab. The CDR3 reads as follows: CASSPFGGSPGELFF. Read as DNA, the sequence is TGTGCCAGCAGCCCATTCGGGGGAAGCCCCGGGGAGCTGTTTTTT.